Detailed here is one TCR beta chain. CDR3 length: 11 amino acids. Per germline, CDR1 SGHRS and CDR2 YFSETQ. The V end was cut by 0 bases, the J end by 9 bases, with 7 bases between. Followed over time, Seattle patients had been enrolled while infection was active. Per the authors' pipeline: From reference gene primer amplification, estimates of nucleated cell counts were derived. Sequenced by immunoSEQ multiplex PCR; TCRdb stores in-frame clones only, minus some. V and J calls and clone size follow that table, whereas D and trimming were derived from the DNA. The sample yields hundreds of thousands of clones, almost 90% seen once. The sample comes from a study of blood T cell repertoires in COVID-19. Study as a whole: The United States, Italy and Spain provided the acute and convalescent COVID-19 samples. T cells, B-cell-depleted T cells, or PBMCs provided the cDNA or gDNA that served as material.

Material for sequencing was peripheral blood. The rearrangement uses TRBV5-1 and TRBJ2-7; no reliable D call. The sequence was obtained from a woman aged 25-40 years with COVID-19, enrolled during active disease. The CDR3 DNA follows: TGCGCCAGCAGCTTGGATAACAGGCAGTACTTC. Translating gives CASSLDNRQYF.